This T cell receptor (beta chain) appears in the sequencing data of a study of T cell responses to AZD1222 COVID-19 vaccine. The ends were cut back, 1 base at V and 3 bases at J, with 10 bases in the middle. The CDR3 has 14 residues. CDR1 SGHVS and CDR2 FNYEAQ come from the germline V gene. With regard to this clone: Its target is not known.

Measured with immunoSEQ multiplex PCR; TCRdb has only the in-frame clones, and not every one. The sample gives around 28,000 clones, over 75% of which show up once; 5.8% is in the top ten. Points from the study as a whole: Donors were chiefly white British, with a greater number of females, and clonal diversity was perhaps underestimated. Two doses of AZD1222 preceded a rise in Spike-specific TCR breadth and depth.

This specimen was peripheral blood, taken on day 0 of AZD1222 vaccination. The V and J genes are TRBV7-6 and TRBJ2-7; no reliable D call. The TCR was taken from an adult in good health. Here the CDR3 DNA reads TGTGCCAGCAGCTTAGAACTATCAAACTACGAGCAGTACTTC. Its protein product is CASSLELSNYEQYF. The full variable domain, rest sourced from reference TRBV7-6 and TRBJ2-7, is GAGVSQSPRYKVTKRGQDVALRCDPISGHVSLYWYRQALGQGPEFLTYFNYEAQQDKSGLPNDRFSAERPEGSISTLTIQRTEQRDSAMYRCASSLELSNYEQYFGPGTRLTVT.